This is a list of T cell receptor beta chains from one sample in a study of T-cell reconstitution after alpha-beta-depleted transplantation in children. TCRdb ran MiXCR on the PCR reads and lists one entry per CDR3 protein. Of 150,000 to 250,000 distinct CDR3 sequences listed, approximately 6% are singletons. Source: PBMCs, taken before TCRalphabeta/CD19-depleted stem cell transplant. Receptors originate from a girl under three years old with combined immunodeficiency, due to receive a stem cell transplant. The CDR3 runs from the conserved cysteine through the conserved F or W. The D gene is left open where the match is weak. The size field is filled for only some rows; it gives once, few, many or a size class.

j_call	d_call	cdr3_length	clone_size	v_call	cdr3_aa	cdr3_nt
TRBJ2-1	TRBD2	15	many	TRBV2	CASSDWGSGGNEQFF	TGTGCCAGCAGTGATTGGGGTAGCGGGGGCAATGAGCAGTTCTTC
TRBJ1-1	NA	12	many	TRBV27	CASSPGTDEAFF	TGTGCCAGCAGTCCTGGGACCGACGAAGCTTTCTTT
TRBJ2-1	NA	13	few	TRBV29-1	CSVAGGGFREQFF	TGCAGCGTTGCAGGGGGAGGTTTTCGGGAGCAGTTCTTC
TRBJ2-3	NA	13	NA	TRBV12-3/TRBV12-4	CASSRPGTDTQYF	TGTGCCAGCAGTCGGCCGGGCACAGATACGCAGTATTTT
TRBJ2-3	TRBD2	17	many	TRBV27	CASSFISGLARADTQYF	TGTGCCAGCAGTTTCATCTCCGGACTAGCGCGGGCAGATACGCAGTATTTT
TRBJ2-6	NA	18	many	TRBV27	CASSLSVGRISGANVLTF	TGTGCCAGCAGTTTATCGGTAGGACGGATCTCTGGGGCCAACGTCCTGACTTTC
TRBJ1-1	NA	12	many	TRBV28	CASTVGFSEAFF	TGTGCCAGCACCGTGGGGTTTAGTGAAGCTTTCTTT
TRBJ2-1	TRBD2	16	many	TRBV29-1	CSVDFGSGGDYNEQFF	TGCAGCGTTGATTTTGGTAGCGGGGGTGATTACAATGAGCAGTTCTTC
TRBJ2-1	NA	14	NA	TRBV29-1	CSVEDGRKPGEQFF	TGCAGCGTTGAAGATGGGAGAAAACCGGGTGAGCAGTTCTTC
TRBJ2-3	TRBD1	13	many	TRBV29-1	CSVDRELTDTQYF	TGCAGCGTAGACAGGGAATTGACAGATACGCAGTATTTT
TRBJ2-7	TRBD1	15	NA	TRBV7-2	CASSPRGTGYYEQYF	TGTGCCAGCAGCCCGAGAGGGACAGGGTACTACGAGCAGTACTTC
TRBJ1-1	NA	12	many	TRBV13	CASSPGGAEAFF	TGTGCCAGCAGCCCCGGTGGCGCTGAAGCTTTCTTT
TRBJ1-6	NA	16	many	TRBV13	CASSLGRSSYNSPLHF	TGTGCCAGCAGTTTGGGACGGAGCTCCTATAATTCACCCCTCCACTTT
TRBJ2-1	NA	13	many	TRBV7-9	CASSSQRDNEQFF	TGTGCCAGCAGCTCGCAGCGGGACAATGAGCAGTTCTTC
TRBJ2-7	TRBD2	15	many	TRBV9	CASSTLAGSSYEQYF	TGTGCCAGCAGCACCCTAGCGGGATCCTCCTACGAGCAGTACTTC
TRBJ1-1	NA	12	NA	TRBV20-1	CSVEGPATEAFF	TGCAGTGTAGAGGGCCCCGCTACTGAAGCTTTCTTT
TRBJ2-1	TRBD1	14	many	TRBV20-1	CSARDGTVENEQFF	TGCAGTGCTAGAGATGGGACAGTGGAAAATGAGCAGTTCTTC
TRBJ2-1	NA	21	many	TRBV21-1	CASSPPGKQGAWLAGYNEQFF	TGTGCCAGCAGCCCCCCGGGGAAACAGGGAGCGTGGCTCGCGGGCTACAATGAGCAGTTCTTC
TRBJ2-7	NA	15	many	TRBV13	CASRAWTRSSYEQYF	TGTGCCAGCAGGGCGTGGACACGTAGCTCCTACGAGCAGTACTTC
TRBJ2-2	NA	15	many	TRBV12-3/TRBV12-4	CASSYYPGGGGELFF	TGTGCCAGCAGTTACTATCCAGGGGGAGGCGGGGAGCTGTTTTTT
TRBJ2-5	TRBD2	18	many	TRBV7-2	CASSPPSILAGDGETQYF	TGTGCCAGCAGCCCCCCGTCGATTCTAGCGGGGGACGGGGAGACCCAGTACTTC
TRBJ1-1	NA	12	few	TRBV7-6	CASRHGPTEAFF	TGTGCCAGTAGACATGGGCCCACTGAAGCTTTCTTT
TRBJ2-1	NA	14	many	TRBV11-2	CASSWGQGGNEQFF	TGTGCCAGCAGCTGGGGCCAGGGTGGTAATGAGCAGTTCTTC
TRBJ2-1	TRBD2	14	many	TRBV4-3	CASSQGTSVGEQFF	TGCGCCAGCAGCCAAGGGACTAGCGTCGGTGAGCAGTTCTTC
TRBJ2-1	NA	13	many	TRBV29-1	CSVEAGISNEQFF	TGCAGCGTGGAGGCAGGGATCTCCAATGAGCAGTTCTTC
TRBJ2-1	NA	17	many	TRBV7-2	CASSLGFEGVPYNEQFF	TGTGCCAGCAGCTTAGGGTTCGAGGGGGTCCCCTACAATGAGCAGTTCTTC
TRBJ2-2	TRBD2	17	many	TRBV28	CASSFRLAGTNTGELFF	TGTGCCAGCAGTTTCAGACTAGCGGGGACGAACACCGGGGAGCTGTTTTTT
TRBJ2-6	NA	19	few	TRBV15	CATTLSRQALLSGANVLTF	TGTGCCACCACGCTTAGCCGACAGGCCCTCCTCTCTGGGGCCAACGTCCTGACTTTC
TRBJ2-7	NA	14	many	TRBV21-1	CARPDLGSSYEQYF	TGTGCCAGACCAGACTTGGGGAGCTCCTACGAGCAGTACTTC
TRBJ2-1	TRBD2	18	many	TRBV29-1	CSVEDPKKLAGVYNEQFF	TGCAGCGTTGAAGACCCCAAGAAGCTAGCGGGAGTGTACAATGAGCAGTTCTTC
TRBJ2-5	NA	12	many	TRBV5-1	CASSPDFKAQYF	TGCGCCAGCAGCCCCGATTTCAAGGCCCAGTACTTC
TRBJ2-1	NA	17	few	TRBV7-9	CASSSPPRRVSYNEQFF	TGTGCCAGCAGTTCGCCGCCCCGGCGGGTCTCCTACAATGAGCAGTTCTTC
TRBJ1-2	NA	14	many	TRBV9	CASSVGSANYGYTF	TGTGCCAGCAGCGTGGGATCTGCTAACTATGGCTACACCTTC
TRBJ2-2	NA	13	many	TRBV20-1	CSARRANTGELFF	TGCAGTGCTCGCAGGGCGAACACCGGGGAGCTGTTTTTT
TRBJ2-5	NA	15	many	TRBV7-7	CASSLGVGGQETQYF	TGTGCTAGCAGCTTAGGGGTCGGGGGTCAAGAGACCCAGTACTTC
TRBJ1-1	NA	13	many	TRBV5-1	CASSLADGSQAFF	TGCGCCAGCAGCTTGGCTGACGGCAGTCAAGCTTTCTTT
TRBJ1-1	TRBD1	16	many	TRBV11-2	CASSPWTGLMNTEAFF	TGTGCCAGCAGCCCCTGGACAGGGCTCATGAACACTGAAGCTTTCTTT
TRBJ2-6	NA	15	few	TRBV19	CASSPGTGWSNVLTF	TGTGCCAGTAGTCCCGGGACCGGTTGGTCCAACGTCCTGACTTTC
TRBJ2-7	NA	15	NA	TRBV3-1	CATSKFPGPDYEQYF	TGTGCCACCAGCAAGTTCCCGGGACCGGACTACGAGCAGTACTTC
TRBJ2-7	TRBD1	12	many	TRBV29-1	CSAGQGTYEQYF	TGCAGCGCCGGACAGGGTACCTACGAGCAGTACTTC
TRBJ2-5	TRBD2	15	many	TRBV12-3/TRBV12-4	CASSFWLAGEETQYF	TGTGCCAGCAGTTTTTGGCTAGCGGGCGAAGAGACCCAGTACTTC
TRBJ2-2	TRBD1	19	few	TRBV19	CASRNRGRGSRSPSGELFF	TGTGCCAGTAGGAACAGGGGGCGGGGAAGCCGGAGTCCGAGCGGGGAGCTGTTTTTT